This T cell receptor (beta chain) was recorded in a study of glioma-infiltrating T cells after dendritic cell vaccination. Looking at the study overall: Patients had newly diagnosed or recurrent glioblastoma and received dendritic cell vaccines. Study-level findings and limits: Longer survival after dendritic cell vaccination followed higher pretreatment TIL content.

Time point here: after dendritic cell vaccination, including at tumor progression/relapse. Patients had residual fresh-frozen tumor tissue and more than two years of survival data. Primers: 60 V beta forward and 13 J beta reverse. Libraries were prepared by immunoSEQ multiplex PCR; TCRdb keeps only in-frame clonotypes and omits some of them. The sample carries over 80,000 clones, over 75% recorded once. The V gene's germline CDR1 is GTSNPN and CDR2 SVGIG (reference sequence). V was trimmed by 0 bases and J by 5 bases, leaving 8 bases between them. This CDR3 has 13 amino acids. A remark on this clone: Its antigen is undetermined.

Specimen: blood, collected after dendritic cell vaccination. This sequence was found in a human donor with glioblastoma. V usage is TRBV30 and J usage is TRBJ1-5; TRBD1 is a possible D gene (5 bases). The CDR3 loop reads CAWSVTGDQPQHF. The CDR3 DNA sequence: TGTGCCTGGAGTGTAACAGGCGATCAGCCCCAGCATTTT.